One TCR beta chain is described in this entry. The entry originates in a study of blood T cell repertoires in COVID-19. Original processing notes: Reference gene primers were amplified, and this amplification served to estimate nucleated cell counts. The repertoire was sequenced with immunoSEQ multiplex PCR; TCRdb's copy has only in-frame clones and lacks some. V and J calls and clone size come straight from that table; D and trimming were deduced from the DNA. This sample has over 50,000 clones, with about 80% found just once. Germline lookup yields CDR1 MNHEY and CDR2 SVGAGI. Trimming took off 2 bases at V and 6 bases at J, with 8 bases between the two ends. This CDR3 is 14 amino acids long.

The chain combines TRBV6-5 with TRBJ1-6, with a possible D match to TRBD1 (5 bases). The specimen sequenced was peripheral blood. The sequence derives from a man older than 75 with active or convalescent COVID-19. The DNA of the CDR3 is TGTGCCAGCAGTTACCTGCAGGGTAATTCACCCCTCCACTTT. Residues: CASSYLQGNSPLHF.